This TCR beta chain was documented in a study of blood T cells in healthy people across ages. From germline, CDR1 is LGHNA and CDR2 YSLEER. The CDR3 covers 15 residues. The ends were cut back, 0 bases at V and 7 bases at J, with 15 bases in the middle. PCR was performed a second time for roughly 6 to 12 cycles using a sample-barcoded 5' primer and a J-beta primer mix. Via MiXCR, TCRdb re-called the 5' RACE reads, giving one row per CDR3 protein. The repertoire consists of some 1.5 million distinct CDR3 sequences, with roughly two fifths occurring once and the leading ten covering less than 5%. This clonotype was observed a few times.

J is TRBJ1-2 and V is TRBV4-3; D might be TRBD1 (6 bases). The clonotype comes from a young woman in good health. Specimen: blood. CDR3: CASSQDWGGSTGYTF. The CDR3 nucleotides are TGCGCCAGCAGCCAAGATTGGGGGGGCTCGACTGGCTACACCTTC.